The following is a TCR beta chain sequence with its context. The ends were cut back, 3 bases at V and 5 bases at J, with 13 bases in the middle. The V gene's germline CDR1 is SGHAT and CDR2 FQNNGV. The CDR3 contains 14 residues. The source of the sample is a study of blood T cell repertoires in COVID-19. Whole-study context: The United States, Italy and Spain were the sources of the acute and convalescent COVID-19 samples. PBMCs, B-cell-depleted T cells, or T cells provided the cDNA or gDNA that made up the material.

Study processing details: Estimation of nucleated cell counts relied on the amplification of reference gene primers. Repertoires were generated with immunoSEQ multiplex PCR, while TCRdb's copy carries only in-frame clones and drops some. The V and J calls and clone size are taken from that table; D and trimming were inferred from the DNA. This table holds about 160,000 clones, 85% to 90% found once. The sample taken for sequencing was peripheral blood. The origin of this receptor is an elderly man with acute or convalescent COVID-19. The chain couples TRBV11-2 to TRBJ1-1, with unresolved D. The CDR3 region has the DNA TGTGCCAGCAGCTTGGGCCCTCCGGGGACTGAAGCTTTCTTT. Translation: CASSLGPPGTEAFF.